Below, 26 T cell receptor beta chains from the same sample are listed, as sequenced in a study of T-cell memory formation after mild COVID-19. TCRdb ran MiXCR on the 5' RACE reads and lists one entry per CDR3 protein. The repertoire includes roughly 600,000 distinct CDR3 sequences, over 15% of them detected once, and 9.5% to 15% sits in the top ten. Sequencing used PBMCs or a T cell subset sorted from them (not recorded which). These receptors were obtained from an adult woman who had mild COVID-19 (a few samples of this study predate the infection). Cell type and time point are not known.

This clonotype has a handful of counts. This chain connects TRBV15 to TRBJ1-4; D may be TRBD1 (6 bases). The CDR3 runs to 16 residues. The germline gives CDR1 LNHNV, CDR2 YYDKDF (reference sequence). V gave up 1 base and J gave up 7 bases, with 16 bases separating them. CDR3 in amino acids: CATSRGEGGMSEKLFF. For the CDR3, the DNA is TGTGCCACCAGCAGAGGGGAGGGGGGGATGAGTGAAAAACTGTTTTTT.

The CDR3 protein is CASSLRGGDYGYTF. CDR3 bases: TGTGCCAGCAGCTTAAGAGGGGGGGACTATGGCTACACCTTC. V usage is TRBV7-9 and J usage is TRBJ1-2, with D maybe TRBD1 (6 bases). Per the germline V gene, CDR1 is SEHNR and CDR2 is FQNEAQ (reference sequence). The CDR3 covers 14 residues. V was pared by 2 bases and J by 3 bases, with 10 bases between. Drawing the rest from reference TRBV7-9 and TRBJ1-2, the complete variable domain is DTGVSQNPRHKITKRGQNVTFRCDPISEHNRLYWYRQTLGQGPEFLTYFQNEAQLEKSRLLSDRFSAERPKGSFSTLEIQRTEQGDSAMYLCASSLRGGDYGYTFGSGTRLTVV.

In this sample, this clonotype turned up a few times. This chain connects TRBV7-9 to TRBJ2-3; unclear D gene. The V end lost 0 bases, the J end lost 4 bases, and 11 bases lay between the germline ends. The CDR3 length is 15 residues. The germline V gene encodes CDR1 SEHNR and CDR2 FQNEAQ (reference sequence). The CDR3 region has the DNA TGTGCCAGCAGCTTAGCCGGCAGGCAATCAGATACGCAGTATTTT. Amino acids: CASSLAGRQSDTQYF.

This clonotype was detected a few times. The chain recombines TRBV11-2 with TRBJ2-2; D gene unclear. The CDR3 is made up of 13 amino acids. Between the trimmed V and J ends, which lost 0 bases and 11 bases, there was a span of 10 bases. Germline CDR1 and CDR2: SGHAT and FQNNGV. The CDR3 region is CASSLDTSEELFF. The CDR3 DNA sequence: TGTGCCAGCAGCTTAGATACATCCGAAGAGCTGTTTTTT.

This clonotype was seen a few times. The V gene is TRBV7-9, the J gene TRBJ2-1, with 8 bases aligning to TRBD1. Per the germline V gene, CDR1 is SEHNR and CDR2 is FQNEAQ (reference sequence). The J segment lost 10 bases and the V segment lost 6 bases, leaving 8 bases of the junction unmatched. The CDR3 totals 13 residues. Here the CDR3 DNA reads TGTGCCAGCAGGCCTACAGGGGGGAGGGAGCAGTTCTTC. Residues: CASRPTGGREQFF.

This clonotype was picked up a small number of times. CDR3 in DNA: TGCGCCAGCAGCTTATATGGAGTTGGAGAAAAACTGTTTTTT. Amino acids: CASSLYGVGEKLFF. The V gene is TRBV5-1, the J gene TRBJ1-4; D call uncertain. The CDR3 has 14 residues. The germline V gene has CDR1 SGHRS and CDR2 YFSETQ. V shed 2 bases and J shed 8 bases, with 13 bases lying between them.

The chain is built from TRBV7-9 and TRBJ2-7; tentative D call: TRBD1 (6 bases). Trimming cost V 4 bases and J 9 bases, with 13 bases left between them. Germline V CDR1 and CDR2: SEHNR, FQNEAQ (reference sequence). The CDR3 consists of 12 residues. The CDR3 DNA reads TGTGCCAGCAGCTCAGACAGGTTCTGGCAGTACTTC. This sequence encodes CASSSDRFWQYF.

As to this clonotype: At one of its ends the junction is not consistent with the germline gene, which may arise from a read error. The chain employs TRBV4-1 and TRBJ2-4, with 9 bases matching TRBD2. The CDR3 covers 14 residues. Germline CDR1 and CDR2: MGHRA and YSYEKL. The CDR3 sequence: CASSQEGLEGGRDF. The CDR3 DNA reads as TGCGCCAGCAGCCAAGAAGGCTTGGAGGGCGGGAGGGACTTC.

This chain joins TRBV3-1 and TRBJ2-5, with D possibly called TRBD1 or TRBD2 (5 bases each). The CDR3 covers 16 residues. Germline V gives CDR1 LGHDT, CDR2 YNNKEL (reference sequence). The ends were cut back, 3 bases at V and 4 bases at J, with 18 bases in the middle. In DNA form, the CDR3 reads TGTGCCAGCAGCCAGGACCCCATGAGGGACGGAGAGACCCAGTACTTC. Translating it yields CASSQDPMRDGETQYF.

V is TRBV20-1 and J is TRBJ2-7; 12 bases align to TRBD2. Germline values: CDR1 DFQATT, CDR2 SNEGSKA (reference sequence). J lost 0 bases, V lost 5 bases, and 11 bases had no gene match. The CDR3 runs to 17 residues. The chain's CDR3 is CSAPLGLAGPSSYEQYF. DNA of the CDR3: TGCAGTGCTCCCCTAGGACTAGCGGGACCAAGCTCCTACGAGCAGTACTTC.

The CDR3 nucleotides read TGCGCCAGCAGCCAAGAATTCGGTAGCTCCTCAGGTGATACGCAGTATTTT. Its translation is CASSQEFGSSSGDTQYF. The rearrangement uses TRBV4-1 and TRBJ2-3, with unresolved D. There are 17 residues in the CDR3. Germline V gene sequence: CDR1 MGHRA, CDR2 YSYEKL. Between the trimmed V and J ends, which lost 0 bases and 6 bases, there was a span of 19 bases.

This clonotype was picked up a small number of times. This chain links TRBV5-6 with TRBJ2-1; TRBD2 is a possible D gene (7 bases). The CDR3 runs to 15 residues. In germline, CDR1 is SGHDT, CDR2 YYEEEE. Trimming removed 4 bases at V and 5 bases at J, with 16 bases between. CDR3 amino acids: CASSPLGGGHNEQFF. CDR3 DNA: TGTGCCAGCAGCCCCTTGGGGGGGGGGCACAATGAGCAGTTCTTC.

This clonotype appeared a few times. This rearrangement joins TRBV6-5 to TRBJ2-1; 11 bases agree with TRBD1. From germline, CDR1 is MNHEY and CDR2 SVGAGI. The length of the CDR3 is 15 residues. The V segment lost 5 bases and the J segment 4 bases; nucleotides outside the gene matches: 4. The CDR3 reads CASSRDRGRYNEQFF. The CDR3 nucleotides read TGTGCCAGCAGTCGGGACAGGGGGAGATACAATGAGCAGTTCTTC.

This clonotype was counted between two and nine times. The rearrangement links TRBV30 to TRBJ2-7; the match to TRBD1 covers 10 bases. Germline V lookup: CDR1 GTSNPN, CDR2 SVGIG (reference sequence). J lost 3 bases, V lost 3 bases, and 2 bases had no gene match. The CDR3 is 13 amino acids. For the CDR3, the DNA is TGTGCCTGGAGGGACAGGGGGTTCTACGAGCAGTACTTC. Amino acid sequence: CAWRDRGFYEQYF.

This clonotype showed up just a few times. The chain employs TRBV3-1 and TRBJ2-1; TRBD2 agrees at 11 bases. CDR1 LGHDT and CDR2 YNNKEL come from the germline V gene (reference sequence). The length of the CDR3 is 15 residues. With 1 base clipped from V and 5 bases from J, the junction kept 1 base outside the gene matches. Written as DNA, the CDR3 is TGTGCCAGCAGCCAAGTAGCGGGGGGGCACAATGAGCAGTTCTTC. Amino acids: CASSQVAGGHNEQFF.

V usage is TRBV4-1 and J usage is TRBJ2-1; 9 bases are a match to TRBD2. This CDR3 region has 16 residues. Trimming removed 5 bases from V and 4 bases from J; junction bases left unmatched: 9. Germline assignment: CDR1 MGHRA and CDR2 YSYEKL. CDR3 protein: CASSSRSAGGYNEQFF. CDR3 nucleotides: TGCGCCAGCAGCTCCCGGTCGGCGGGGGGGTACAATGAGCAGTTCTTC.

This clonotype was seen a few times. One end of the junction fails to match germline, which may point to a read error. J is TRBJ2-7 and V is TRBV2, with D unresolved. The CDR3 has 11 residues. Germline CDR1 reads SNHLY; CDR2 reads FYNNEI. Here the CDR3 reads CASTRSGPPNF. In DNA form, the CDR3 reads TGTGCCAGCACTCGTTCGGGCCCTCCGAACTTC.

The V call is TRBV4-2, the J call TRBJ2-7; D not certain. Trimming stripped 0 bases from V and 1 base from J, with 13 bases between. The germline V gene encodes CDR1 LGHNA and CDR2 YNFKEQ. This CDR3 comprises 16 residues. The DNA of the CDR3 is TGTGCCAGCAGCCAAGATGACGGGTACCGATCCTACGAGCAGTACTTC. It codes for CASSQDDGYRSYEQYF.

This clonotype was picked up a small number of times. The rearrangement joins TRBV2 to TRBJ2-4; D is unclear. V was clipped by 4 bases and J by 6 bases, with 7 bases between them. Germline V gene lookup returns CDR1 SNHLY and CDR2 FYNNEI. This CDR3 has 12 residues. CDR3 region: CASSAELNIQYF. DNA of the CDR3: TGTGCCAGCAGTGCCGAACTAAACATTCAGTACTTC. Complete variable domain (other parts from reference TRBV2 and TRBJ2-4): EPEVTQTPSHQVTQMGQEVILRCVPISNHLYFYWYRQILGQKVEFLVSFYNNEISEKSEIFDDQFSVERPDGSNFTLKIRSTKLEDSAMYFCASSAELNIQYFGAGTRLSVL.

This clonotype was counted between two and nine times. V usage is TRBV6-5 and J usage is TRBJ1-1; no reliable D call. V dropped 0 bases and J dropped 8 bases, with 7 bases sitting between them. Germline loops: CDR1 MNHEY, CDR2 SVGAGI. The CDR3 is made up of 12 amino acids. CDR3 coding DNA: TGTGCCAGCAGTTACTCCCGAGGGGAAGCTTTCTTT. Encoded protein: CASSYSRGEAFF.

This clonotype appeared a few times. V gene TRBV7-9 combines with J gene TRBJ2-7; a weak D match, TRBD1 (6 bases). The CDR3 is 15 amino acids. V was trimmed by 0 bases and J by 1 base, leaving 10 bases between them. CDR1 and CDR2 from the germline V gene are SEHNR and FQNEAQ (reference sequence). CDR3 in DNA: TGTGCCAGCAGCTTAGCATTTGGGACATCCTACGAGCAGTACTTC. Translated: CASSLAFGTSYEQYF.

The CDR3 loop reads CASSLDRWADDSNQPQHF. CDR3 coding DNA: TGTGCCAGCAGCTTGGACAGGTGGGCGGACGATAGCAATCAGCCCCAGCATTTT. The chain joins TRBV5-6 to TRBJ1-5; a possible D gene is TRBD1 (5 bases). Between the trimmed V and J ends, which lost 0 bases and 0 bases, there was a span of 16 bases. CDR3 length equals 18 residues. Germline CDR1 SGHDT, CDR2 YYEEEE.

This clonotype was counted at least ten times. The chain uses TRBV5-6 and TRBJ1-2; D perhaps matches TRBD1 (6 bases). The CDR3 runs 14 residues. Germline V CDR1 and CDR2: SGHDT, YYEEEE. The ends were cut back, 0 bases at V and 4 bases at J, with 10 bases in the middle. CDR3 sequence (DNA): TGTGCCAGCAGCTTGGGGACAGTACTCTATGGCTACACCTTC. Amino acids: CASSLGTVLYGYTF.

This clonotype was counted a few times. The chain employs TRBV19 and TRBJ1-5, with 10 nucleotides matching TRBD1. J gave up 6 bases and V 0 bases, and 5 bases lay outside the gene matches. From germline, CDR1 is LNHDA and CDR2 SQIVND (reference sequence). The CDR3 contains 16 residues. This CDR3 reads CASSIETGTGVQPQHF. The CDR3 DNA reads as TGTGCCAGTAGTATAGAGACCGGGACAGGGGTTCAGCCCCAGCATTTT.

The rearrangement links TRBV9 to TRBJ2-5; 12 bases agree with TRBD2. With V trimmed by 2 bases and J by 5 bases, 4 bases remained unmatched. The CDR3 totals 15 residues. Per the germline V gene, CDR1 is SGDLS and CDR2 is YYNGEE. This CDR3 reads CASSVGLAGRETQYF. CDR3 sequence (DNA): TGTGCCAGCAGCGTCGGACTAGCGGGGAGGGAGACCCAGTACTTC.

The V gene is TRBV15, the J gene TRBJ2-7; D ambiguous. CDR1 is LNHNV and CDR2 is YYDKDF in the germline V gene (reference sequence). This CDR3 spans 18 amino acids. Between the trimmed V and J ends, which lost 0 bases and 0 bases, there was a span of 18 bases. CDR3 region: CATSRDRTFGLSSYEQYF. The CDR3 nucleotides are TGTGCCACCAGCAGAGACCGCACTTTCGGTCTTAGCTCCTACGAGCAGTACTTC.